This entry is about one T cell receptor beta chain. This same CDR3 is encoded by further DNA sequences in the sample. The sample belongs to a study of blood T cell repertoires in COVID-19. This table comes from immunoSEQ multiplex PCR, and its TCRdb copy is limited to in-frame clones, with some not included. The sample yields over 250,000 clones, roughly 85% seen once. The receptor was isolated from a human donor in a cohort sampled during active COVID-19. The sequencing input was peripheral blood.

CDR3: CATSRDRGEQYF. The CDR3 DNA sequence: TGTGCCACCAGCAGAGACAGGGGCGAGCAGTACTTC. This chain links TRBV15 with TRBJ2-7; D is perhaps TRBD1 (6 bases). Trimming stripped 0 bases from V and 6 bases from J, with 6 bases between. Looked up from germline, CDR1 is LNHNV and CDR2 is YYDKDF (reference sequence). This CDR3 has 12 amino acids. The complete variable domain, with remaining parts taken from reference TRBV15 and TRBJ2-7, reads DAMVIQNPRYQVTQFGKPVTLSCSQTLNHNVMYWYQQKSSQAPKLLFHYYDKDFNNEADTPDNFQSRRPNTSFCFLDIRSPGLGDTAMYLCATSRDRGEQYFGPGTRLTVT.